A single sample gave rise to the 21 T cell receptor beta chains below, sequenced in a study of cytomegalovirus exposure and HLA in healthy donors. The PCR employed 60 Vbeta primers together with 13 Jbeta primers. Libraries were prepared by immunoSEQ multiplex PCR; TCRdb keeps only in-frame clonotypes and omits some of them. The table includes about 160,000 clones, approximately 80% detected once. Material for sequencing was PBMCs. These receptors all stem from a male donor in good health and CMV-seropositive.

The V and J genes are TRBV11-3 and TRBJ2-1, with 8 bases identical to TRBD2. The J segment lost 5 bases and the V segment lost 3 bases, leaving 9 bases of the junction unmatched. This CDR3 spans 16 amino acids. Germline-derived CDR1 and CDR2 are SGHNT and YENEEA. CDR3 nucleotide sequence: TGTGCCAGCAGCTTCGGGGGGACTAGTGGGGACAATGAGCAGTTCTTC. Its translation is CASSFGGTSGDNEQFF.

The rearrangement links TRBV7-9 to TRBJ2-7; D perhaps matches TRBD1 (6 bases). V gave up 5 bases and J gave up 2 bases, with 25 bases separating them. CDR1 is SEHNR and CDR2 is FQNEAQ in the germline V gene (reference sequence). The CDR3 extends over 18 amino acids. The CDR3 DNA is TGTGCCAGCAGCACCCCGGACGAGGGGGTCCCCGGCGCCTACGAGCAGTACTTC. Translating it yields CASSTPDEGVPGAYEQYF.

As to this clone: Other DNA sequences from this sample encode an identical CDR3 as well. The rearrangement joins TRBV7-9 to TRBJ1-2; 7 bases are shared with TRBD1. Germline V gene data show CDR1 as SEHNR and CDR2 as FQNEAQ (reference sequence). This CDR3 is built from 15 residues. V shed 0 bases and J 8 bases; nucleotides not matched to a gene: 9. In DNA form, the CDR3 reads TGTGCCAGCAGCTTAGCGGTGGAGGGGGCGGGAGGCTACACCTTC. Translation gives CASSLAVEGAGGYTF.

CDR3 region: CASTTPGQGFFPLHF. In nucleotides, the CDR3 is TGTGCCAGCACCACCCCCGGACAGGGATTCTTTCCCCTCCACTTT. The chain is built from TRBV28 and TRBJ1-6; 8 bases line up with TRBD1. The CDR3 covers 15 residues. Per germline, CDR1 MDHEN and CDR2 SYDVKM. Trimming cost V 7 bases and J 13 bases; bases outside gene matches: 15.

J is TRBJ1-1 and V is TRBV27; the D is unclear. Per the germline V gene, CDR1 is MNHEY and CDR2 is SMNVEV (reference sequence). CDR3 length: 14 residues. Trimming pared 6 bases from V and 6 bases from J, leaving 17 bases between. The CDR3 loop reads CASRGRVAGSEAFF. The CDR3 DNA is TGTGCCAGCAGGGGCCGGGTCGCGGGCTCTGAAGCTTTCTTT.

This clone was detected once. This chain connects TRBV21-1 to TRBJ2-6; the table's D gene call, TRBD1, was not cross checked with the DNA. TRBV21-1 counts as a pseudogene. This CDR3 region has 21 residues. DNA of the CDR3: TGTGCCAGCAGCAAAGCTCGACAAACCCGGGACAGGGGTTGTGGGGCCAACGTCCTGACTTTC. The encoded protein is CASSKARQTRDRGCGANVLTF.

For the CDR3, the DNA is TGTGCCAGCAGTTACCGACTAGCGGGAGGGGGGGGGAAGCAGTTCTTC. This sequence encodes CASSYRLAGGGGKQFF. The gene calls are TRBV6-5 and TRBJ2-1; 14 bases are a match to TRBD2. This CDR3 has 16 amino acids. The germline V gene has CDR1 MNHEY and CDR2 SVGAGI. V shed 2 bases, J shed 11 bases, and the junction held 8 bases outside the gene matches.

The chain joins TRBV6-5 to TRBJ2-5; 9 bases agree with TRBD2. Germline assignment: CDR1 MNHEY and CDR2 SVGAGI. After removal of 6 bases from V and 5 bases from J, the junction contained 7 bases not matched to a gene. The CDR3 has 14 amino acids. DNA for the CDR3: TGTGCCAGCAGATTGGGACTAGCTGCGGAGACCCAGTACTTC. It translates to CASRLGLAAETQYF.

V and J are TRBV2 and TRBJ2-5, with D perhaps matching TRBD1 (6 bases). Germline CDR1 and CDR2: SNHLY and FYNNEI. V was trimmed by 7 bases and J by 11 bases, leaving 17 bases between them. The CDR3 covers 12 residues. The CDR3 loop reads CASTGGQPRQYF. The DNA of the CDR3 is TGTGCCAGCACCGGAGGACAGCCCCGGCAGTACTTC.

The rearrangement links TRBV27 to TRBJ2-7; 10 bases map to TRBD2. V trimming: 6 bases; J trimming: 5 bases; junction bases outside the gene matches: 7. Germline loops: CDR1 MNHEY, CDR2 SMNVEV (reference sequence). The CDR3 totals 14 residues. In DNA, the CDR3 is TGTGCCAGCAGCCCCGGGACTAGCGTCCACGAGCAGTACTTC. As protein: CASSPGTSVHEQYF.

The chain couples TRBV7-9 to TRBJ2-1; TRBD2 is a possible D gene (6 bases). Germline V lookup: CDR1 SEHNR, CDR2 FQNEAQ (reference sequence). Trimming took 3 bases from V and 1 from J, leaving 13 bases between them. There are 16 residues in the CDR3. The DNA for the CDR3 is TGTGCCAGCAGCTTTTCAGCGGGTCTATCCTACAATGAGCAGTTCTTC. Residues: CASSFSAGLSYNEQFF.

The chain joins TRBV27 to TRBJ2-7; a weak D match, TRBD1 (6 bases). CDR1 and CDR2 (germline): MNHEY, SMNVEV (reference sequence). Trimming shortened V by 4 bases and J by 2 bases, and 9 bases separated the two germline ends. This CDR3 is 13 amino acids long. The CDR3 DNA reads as TGTGCCAGCAGTTCTAAGGGGGCCTACGAGCAGTACTTC. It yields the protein CASSSKGAYEQYF.

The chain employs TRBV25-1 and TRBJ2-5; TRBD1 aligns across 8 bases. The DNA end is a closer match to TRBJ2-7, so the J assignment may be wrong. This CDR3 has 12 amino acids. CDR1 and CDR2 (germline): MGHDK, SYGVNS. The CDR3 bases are TGTGCCAGCAGAGACAGGGGTTACGAGCAGTACTTC. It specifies CASRDRGYEQYF.

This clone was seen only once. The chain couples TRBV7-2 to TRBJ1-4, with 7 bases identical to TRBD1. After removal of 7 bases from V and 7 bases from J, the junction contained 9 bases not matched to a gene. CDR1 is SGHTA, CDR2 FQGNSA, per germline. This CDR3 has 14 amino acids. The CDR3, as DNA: TGTGCCAGCACACCCGACAGGGTTGGTGAAAAACTGTTTTTT. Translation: CASTPDRVGEKLFF.

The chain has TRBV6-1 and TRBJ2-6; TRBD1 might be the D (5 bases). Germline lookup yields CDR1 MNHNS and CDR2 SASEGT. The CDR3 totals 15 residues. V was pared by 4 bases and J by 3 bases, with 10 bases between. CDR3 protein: CASSARVGGANVLTF. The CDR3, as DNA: TGTGCCAGCAGTGCCAGGGTTGGTGGGGCCAACGTCCTGACTTTC.

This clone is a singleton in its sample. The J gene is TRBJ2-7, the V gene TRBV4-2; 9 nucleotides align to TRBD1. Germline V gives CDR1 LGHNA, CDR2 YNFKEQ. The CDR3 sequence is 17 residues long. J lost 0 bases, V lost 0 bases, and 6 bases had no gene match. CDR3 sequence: CASSQEVGTGSSYEQYF. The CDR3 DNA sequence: TGTGCCAGCAGCCAAGAGGTGGGGACAGGGAGCTCCTACGAGCAGTACTTC.

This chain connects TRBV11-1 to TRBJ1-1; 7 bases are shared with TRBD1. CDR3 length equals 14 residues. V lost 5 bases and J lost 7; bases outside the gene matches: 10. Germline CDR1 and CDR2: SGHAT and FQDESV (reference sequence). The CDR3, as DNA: TGTGCCAGCAGCCCCTCCGGGACAGCATTTGAAGCTTTCTTT. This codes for CASSPSGTAFEAFF. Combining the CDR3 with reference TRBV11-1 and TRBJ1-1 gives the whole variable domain EAEVAQSPRYKITEKSQAVAFWCDPISGHATLYWYRQILGQGPELLVQFQDESVVDDSQLPKDRFSAERLKGVDSTLKIQPAELGDSAMYLCASSPSGTAFEAFFGQGTRLTVV.

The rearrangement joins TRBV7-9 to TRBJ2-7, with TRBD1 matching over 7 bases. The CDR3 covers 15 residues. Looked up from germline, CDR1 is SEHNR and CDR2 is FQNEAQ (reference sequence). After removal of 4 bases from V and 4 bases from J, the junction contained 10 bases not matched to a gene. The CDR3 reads CASSSGQTILYEQYF. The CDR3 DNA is TGTGCCAGCAGCTCGGGACAGACGATACTGTACGAGCAGTACTTC.

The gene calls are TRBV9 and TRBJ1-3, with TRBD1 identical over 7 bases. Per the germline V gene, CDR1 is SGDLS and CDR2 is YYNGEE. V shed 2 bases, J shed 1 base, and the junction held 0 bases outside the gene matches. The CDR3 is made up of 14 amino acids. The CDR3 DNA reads TGTGCCAGCAGCGTGACAGGGTCTGGAAACACCATATATTTT. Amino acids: CASSVTGSGNTIYF. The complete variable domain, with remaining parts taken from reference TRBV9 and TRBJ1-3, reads DSGVTQTPKHLITATGQRVTLRCSPRSGDLSVYWYQQSLDQGLQFLIQYYNGEERAKGNILERFSAQQFPDLHSELNLSSLELGDSALYFCASSVTGSGNTIYFGEGSWLTVV.

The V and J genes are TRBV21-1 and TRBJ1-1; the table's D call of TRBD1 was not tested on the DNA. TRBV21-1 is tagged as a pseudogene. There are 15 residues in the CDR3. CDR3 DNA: TGTGCCAGCAGCACCCGACAGGGTAAGAACACTGAAGCTTTCTTT. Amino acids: CASSTRQGKNTEAFF.

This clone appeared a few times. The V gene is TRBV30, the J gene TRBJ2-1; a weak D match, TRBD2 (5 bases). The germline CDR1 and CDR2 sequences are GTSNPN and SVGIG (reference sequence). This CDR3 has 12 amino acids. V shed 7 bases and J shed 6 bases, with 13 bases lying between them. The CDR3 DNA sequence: TGTGCCTTTAACCAACGGGGCAATGAGCAGTTCTTC. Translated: CAFNQRGNEQFF.